What follows is one T cell receptor beta chain and its context. Antigen specificity is unknown. Molecules of cDNA were individually given unique molecular identifiers that were attached to them. TCRdb used MiXCR to reprocess the 5' RACE reads, holding one entry per CDR3 protein. Here the sample spans 40,000 to 55,000 distinct CDR3 sequences, approximately 7.5% being singletons. The CDR3 is made up of 16 amino acids. Germline V gene lookup returns CDR1 MGHRA and CDR2 YSYEKL. The V end lost 0 bases, the J end lost 3 bases, and 9 bases lay between the germline ends. The sample is drawn from a study of early T cells in non-severe SARS-CoV-2 infection. Study as a whole: Chains were not paired, and sequencing was done on bulk RNA from unsorted whole blood.

Study outcomes and limitations: VDJdb matches were skewed toward anti-spike CD8 T cell responses.

What was sequenced was whole blood. The receptor was derived from an adult who was a healthcare worker with PCR-confirmed SARS-CoV-2 infection or an uninfected control (not recorded which). The chain recombines TRBV4-1 with TRBJ2-6; D is undetermined. CDR3 in amino acids: CASSQDESLGANVLTF. The CDR3 region has the DNA TGCGCCAGCAGCCAAGATGAAAGTCTTGGGGCCAACGTCCTGACTTTC.